The 14 T cell receptor beta chains in this list originate from one sample, sequenced in a study of cytomegalovirus exposure and HLA in healthy donors. Both 60 Vbeta primers and 13 Jbeta primers went into the PCR. Assay: immunoSEQ multiplex PCR; the TCRdb copy retains only in-frame clones and omits some. The repertoire holds 120,000 or so clones, with 75% to 85% as singletons. Sequences were obtained from PBMCs. The receptors were sampled from a middle-aged man in good health and CMV-seronegative.

The genes are TRBV2 and TRBJ2-2; tentatively, D is TRBD2 (7 bases). Germline CDR1 is SNHLY and CDR2 is FYNNEI. The CDR3 is made up of 14 amino acids. Trimming took off 4 bases at V and 7 bases at J, with 13 bases between the two ends. CDR3 protein: CASSVGGRDGELFF. In nucleotides, the CDR3 is TGTGCCAGCAGTGTCGGGGGGCGGGACGGGGAGCTGTTTTTT.

V is TRBV6-5 and J is TRBJ2-1; no clear D gene. V was trimmed by 2 bases and J by 7 bases, leaving 15 bases between them. The CDR3 consists of 15 residues. Per germline, CDR1 MNHEY and CDR2 SVGAGI. The CDR3 loop is CASSYVPVYLNEQFF. The CDR3 DNA reads as TGTGCCAGCAGTTACGTCCCCGTTTATCTGAATGAGCAGTTCTTC.

V is TRBV5-4 and J is TRBJ2-3; weak D call: TRBD1 (6 bases). Germline V CDR1 and CDR2: SGHNT, YYREEE (reference sequence). Between the trimmed V and J ends, which lost 0 bases and 5 bases, there was a span of 10 bases. The CDR3 loop spans 14 amino acids. This CDR3 reads CASSLGGRGDTQYF. The CDR3 nucleotides read TGTGCCAGCAGCTTGGGGGGCAGGGGAGATACGCAGTATTTT.

This chain connects TRBV15 to TRBJ1-2; tentatively, D is TRBD1 (6 bases). CDR3 size: 13 residues. V was trimmed by 4 bases and J by 6 bases, leaving 12 bases between them. Germline assignment: CDR1 LNHNV and CDR2 YYDKDF (reference sequence). CDR3 sequence (DNA): TGTGCCACCAGCAAACCAGGGGTGAATGGCTACACCTTC. Translation: CATSKPGVNGYTF. The full variable domain, its missing parts supplied by reference TRBV15 and TRBJ1-2, is DAMVIQNPRYQVTQFGKPVTLSCSQTLNHNVMYWYQQKSSQAPKLLFHYYDKDFNNEADTPDNFQSRRPNTSFCFLDIRSPGLGDTAMYLCATSKPGVNGYTFGSGTRLTVV.

The J gene is TRBJ2-1, the V gene TRBV10-1; a possible D gene is TRBD2 (5 bases). V lost 0 bases, J lost 9 bases, and 12 bases lay in between. Germline V gene lookup returns CDR1 WNHNN and CDR2 SYGVQD (reference sequence). There are 14 residues in the CDR3. Written as DNA, the CDR3 is TGCGCCAGCAGTGAGTCGAGGGCCAGGAGTGAGCAGTTCTTC. Protein product: CASSESRARSEQFF.

The V and J genes are TRBV7-6 and TRBJ2-7, with 11 bases lining up with TRBD2. CDR1 and CDR2 from the germline V gene are SGHVS and FNYEAQ. The junction had 8 bases not matched to a gene; V was cut back by 4 bases and J by 3 bases. The CDR3 is 16 residues long. Here the CDR3 DNA reads TGTGCCAGCAGCTCCCATAGCGGGAGGGCCTTCTACGAGCAGTACTTC. It translates to CASSSHSGRAFYEQYF.

In regard to this clone: The junction and the germline gene differ at one end; a read error may be behind it. This chain links TRBV18 with TRBJ2-6, with D maybe TRBD1 (5 bases). Germline V gene lookup returns CDR1 KGHSH and CDR2 LQKENI. This CDR3 spans 14 amino acids. In nucleotides, the CDR3 is TGTGCCAGCTCACCCGTCTCTGGGGCCAACGGCCTGACTTTC. Translated: CASSPVSGANGLTF. Together with reference TRBV18 and TRBJ2-6, the CDR3 gives the full variable domain: NAGVMQNPRHLVRRRGQEARLRCSPMKGHSHVYWYRQLPEEGLKFMVYLQKENIIDESGMPKERFSAEFPKEGPSILRIQQVVRGDSAAYFCASSPVSGANGLTFGAGSRLTVL.

The chain employs TRBV4-2 and TRBJ2-7, with TRBD2 matching 12 bases. Germline-derived CDR1 and CDR2 are LGHNA and YNFKEQ. The CDR3 is made up of 18 amino acids. V gave up 1 base and J gave up 3 bases; unmatched junction bases: 10. The CDR3 DNA sequence: TGTGCCAGCAGCCAAGCGGAAGGACTAGCGGGAATCCTCTACGAGCAGTACTTC. As protein: CASSQAEGLAGILYEQYF.

This chain connects TRBV6-5 to TRBJ1-1, with unresolved D. Per the germline V gene, CDR1 is MNHEY and CDR2 is SVGAGI. The V end was cut by 2 bases, the J end by 0 bases, with 7 bases between. CDR3 size: 14 residues. CDR3 amino acids: CASSYDGVNTEAFF. The CDR3 nucleotides are TGTGCCAGCAGTTACGACGGAGTGAACACTGAAGCTTTCTTT.

V and J are TRBV9 and TRBJ2-1; D not certain. CDR3 length: 15 residues. CDR1 SGDLS and CDR2 YYNGEE come from the germline V gene. V dropped 0 bases and J dropped 0 bases, with 7 bases sitting between them. CDR3 sequence reads: CASSVGRSSYNEQFF. The CDR3 DNA is TGTGCCAGCAGCGTAGGTAGGAGCTCCTACAATGAGCAGTTCTTC.

The gene calls are TRBV5-6 and TRBJ2-1; 7 bases map to TRBD2. Losses at the gene ends were 0 bases for V and 7 bases for J; bases not matched to a gene: 1. The CDR3 is 13 amino acids. Germline-derived CDR1 and CDR2 are SGHDT and YYEEEE. This CDR3 reads CASSLVGGNEQFF. CDR3 sequence (DNA): TGTGCCAGCAGCTTGGTCGGGGGGAATGAGCAGTTCTTC.

This sequence joins TRBV6-5 and TRBJ1-1, with unresolved D. This CDR3 is built from 15 residues. Germline assignment: CDR1 MNHEY and CDR2 SVGAGI. The V end was cut by 0 bases, the J end by 4 bases, with 12 bases between. This CDR3 is CASSYSMVGGTEAFF. CDR3 DNA: TGTGCCAGCAGTTACTCGATGGTAGGCGGCACTGAAGCTTTCTTT.

The chain is built from TRBV13 and TRBJ1-1; D is undetermined. V gave up 2 bases and J gave up 4 bases, with 5 bases separating them. CDR1 and CDR2 from the germline V gene are PRHDT and FYEKMQ (reference sequence). CDR3 length equals 12 residues. CDR3 loop: CASSLISTEAFF. CDR3 nucleotide sequence: TGTGCCAGCAGCTTAATTAGCACTGAAGCTTTCTTT.

This chain connects TRBV4-3 to TRBJ1-6; the D is unclear. Germline V CDR1 and CDR2: LGHNA, YSLEER. The ends were cut back, 0 bases at V and 3 bases at J, with 9 bases in the middle. The CDR3 has 16 amino acids. The CDR3 sequence: CASSQEARRYNSPLHF. CDR3 nucleotides: TGCGCCAGCAGCCAAGAGGCCAGGCGCTATAATTCACCCCTCCACTTT.